This TCR beta chain was sequenced for a study of cytomegalovirus exposure and HLA in healthy donors. Findings of the study overall: 150 or so TCR beta chains were listed as cytomegalovirus-associated. Sequencing likely produced, as an artifact, a cluster of highly shared sequence variants.

This CDR3 region has 13 residues. The V end was cut by 4 bases, the J end by 7 bases, with 16 bases between. Germline CDR1 reads SQVTM; CDR2 reads ANQGSEA. It was healthy bone marrow donors who served as donors. Details on this clone: The antigen is not known.

This PCR relied on a set of 60 Vbeta primers and 13 Jbeta primers. Repertoires were generated with immunoSEQ multiplex PCR, while TCRdb's copy carries only in-frame clones and drops some. The table records around 150,000 clones, more than 65% of them present only once. The chain joins TRBV29-1 to TRBJ1-2; D is unclear. This TCR came from a man aged 50-59 years in good health and CMV-seropositive. What was sequenced was PBMCs. CDR3 coding DNA: TGCAGCGTTGCGTCCGATACGCGGAGTGGCTACACCTTC. This codes for CSVASDTRSGYTF.